This T cell receptor beta chain was recovered during a study of immune characterization of retroperitoneal liposarcoma. TCRdb reprocessed the PCR reads via MiXCR and lists one record per CDR3 protein. This sample has about 11,000 distinct CDR3 sequences, with approximately 22% found just once. The CDR3 is made up of 17 amino acids. Germline V gives CDR1 MGHRA, CDR2 YSYEKL. The genes are TRBV4-1 and TRBJ2-1; TRBD2 matches 9 bases. The J call is uncertain, as TRBJ2-7 better fits the DNA end. The TCR originated in a female donor with retroperitoneal liposarcoma. Material for sequencing was blood. The CDR3, as DNA: TGCGCCAGCAGCCAAGAAGATAGCGGGAGTGCATCGGCTGAGCAGTACTTC. This sequence encodes CASSQEDSGSASAEQYF.